The sequence of this TCR beta chain was determined in a study of T cell responses to AZD1222 COVID-19 vaccine. Study-level points and caveats: A mostly white British donor set with more females was recruited, and clonal diversity was possibly underestimated.

A note on this clone: The antigen is not known.

Sequencing used immunoSEQ multiplex PCR; TCRdb keeps in-frame clones, though not all of them. This sample has about 120,000 clones, with approximately 90% found just once. With V trimmed by 0 bases and J by 6 bases, 1 base remained unmatched. The CDR3 length is 15 residues. The V gene's germline CDR1 is MNHEY and CDR2 SVGAGI. The V call is TRBV6-5, the J call TRBJ1-4; 10 nucleotides match TRBD1. The TCR sequence derives from an adult in good health. The starting material was peripheral blood, obtained on day 0 of AZD1222 vaccination. The CDR3 is CASSYSTGGDEKLFF. The CDR3 DNA is TGTGCCAGCAGTTACTCGACAGGGGGCGATGAAAAACTGTTTTTT.